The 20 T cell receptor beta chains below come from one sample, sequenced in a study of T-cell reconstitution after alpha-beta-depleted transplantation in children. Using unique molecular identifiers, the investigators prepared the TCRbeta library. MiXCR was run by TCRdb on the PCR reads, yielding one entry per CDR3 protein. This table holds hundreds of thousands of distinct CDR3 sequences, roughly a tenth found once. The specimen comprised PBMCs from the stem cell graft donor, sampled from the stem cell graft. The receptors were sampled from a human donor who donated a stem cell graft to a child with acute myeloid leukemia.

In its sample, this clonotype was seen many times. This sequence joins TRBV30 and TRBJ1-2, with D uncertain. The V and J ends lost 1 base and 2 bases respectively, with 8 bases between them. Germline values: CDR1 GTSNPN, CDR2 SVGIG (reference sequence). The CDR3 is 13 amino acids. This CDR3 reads CAWSDSVNYGYTF. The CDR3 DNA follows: TGTGCCTGGAGTGACAGCGTCAACTATGGCTACACCTTC.

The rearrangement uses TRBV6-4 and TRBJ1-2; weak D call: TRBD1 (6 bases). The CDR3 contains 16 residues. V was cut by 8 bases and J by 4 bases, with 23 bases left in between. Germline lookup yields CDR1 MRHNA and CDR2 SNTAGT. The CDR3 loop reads CASAAPPGQTFYGYTF. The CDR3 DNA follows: TGTGCCAGCGCGGCACCCCCGGGACAAACCTTCTATGGCTACACCTTC.

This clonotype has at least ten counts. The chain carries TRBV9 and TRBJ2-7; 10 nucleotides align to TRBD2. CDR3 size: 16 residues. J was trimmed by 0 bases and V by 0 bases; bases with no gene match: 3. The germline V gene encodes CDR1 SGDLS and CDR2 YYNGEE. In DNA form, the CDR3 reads TGTGCCAGCAGCGTAGGACTAGCGGGCGACTCCTACGAGCAGTACTTC. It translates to CASSVGLAGDSYEQYF.

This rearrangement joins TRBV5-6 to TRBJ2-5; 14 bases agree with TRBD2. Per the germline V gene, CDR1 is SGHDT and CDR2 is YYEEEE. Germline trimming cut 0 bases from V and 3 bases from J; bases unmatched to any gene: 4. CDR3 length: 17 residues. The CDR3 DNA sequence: TGTGCCAGCAGCTTGGCACCGGGACTAGCGGGAGAAGAGACCCAGTACTTC. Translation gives CASSLAPGLAGEETQYF. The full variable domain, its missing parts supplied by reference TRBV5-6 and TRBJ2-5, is DAGVTQSPTHLIKTRGQQVTLRCSPKSGHDTVSWYQQALGQGPQFIFQYYEEEERQRGNFPDRFSGHQFPNYSSELNVNALLLGDSALYLCASSLAPGLAGEETQYFGPGTRLLVL.

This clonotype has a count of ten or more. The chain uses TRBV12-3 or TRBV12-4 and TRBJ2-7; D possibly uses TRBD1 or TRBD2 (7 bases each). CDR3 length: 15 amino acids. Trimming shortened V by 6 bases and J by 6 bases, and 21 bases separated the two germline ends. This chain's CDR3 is CASRSIQGGYSEQYF. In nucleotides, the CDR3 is TGTGCCAGCAGGTCTATTCAGGGGGGGTACAGCGAGCAGTACTTC.

CDR3 sequence: CASSQALTGENEQYF. CDR3 bases: TGTGCCAGCAGCCAGGCTCTAACGGGAGAGAACGAGCAGTACTTC. This rearrangement joins TRBV3-1 to TRBJ2-7; tentatively, D is TRBD2 (6 bases). V was shortened by 3 bases and J by 5 bases, with 17 bases between the two germline ends. The CDR3 loop spans 15 amino acids. Germline V gene lookup returns CDR1 LGHDT and CDR2 YNNKEL (reference sequence).

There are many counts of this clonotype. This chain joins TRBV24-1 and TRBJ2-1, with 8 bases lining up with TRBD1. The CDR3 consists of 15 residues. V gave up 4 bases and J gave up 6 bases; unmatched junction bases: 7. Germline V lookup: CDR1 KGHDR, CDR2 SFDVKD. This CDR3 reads CATSEGQGARNEQFF. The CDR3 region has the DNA TGTGCCACCAGTGAAGGACAGGGTGCGCGCAATGAGCAGTTCTTC.

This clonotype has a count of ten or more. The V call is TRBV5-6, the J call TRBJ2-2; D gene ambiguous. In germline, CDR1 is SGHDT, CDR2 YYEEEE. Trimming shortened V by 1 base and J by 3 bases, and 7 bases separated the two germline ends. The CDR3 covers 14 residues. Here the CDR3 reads CASSLYTHTGELFF. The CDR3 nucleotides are TGTGCCAGCAGCTTGTATACTCACACCGGGGAGCTGTTTTTT.

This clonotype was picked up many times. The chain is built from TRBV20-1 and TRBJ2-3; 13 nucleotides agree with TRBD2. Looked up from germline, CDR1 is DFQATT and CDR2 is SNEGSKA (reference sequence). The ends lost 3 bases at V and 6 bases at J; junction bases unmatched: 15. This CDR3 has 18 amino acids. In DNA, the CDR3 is TGCAGTGCTAGGACCGGGACTAGCGGGAAACTAGAGGTGGATACGCAGTATTTT. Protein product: CSARTGTSGKLEVDTQYF.

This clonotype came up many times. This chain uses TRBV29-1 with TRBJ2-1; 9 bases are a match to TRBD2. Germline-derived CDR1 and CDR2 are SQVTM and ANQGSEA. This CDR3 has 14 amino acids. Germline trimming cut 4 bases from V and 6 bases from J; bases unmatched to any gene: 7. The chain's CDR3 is CSVVAGGGPNEQFF. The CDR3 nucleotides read TGCAGCGTTGTGGCGGGAGGGGGGCCCAATGAGCAGTTCTTC.

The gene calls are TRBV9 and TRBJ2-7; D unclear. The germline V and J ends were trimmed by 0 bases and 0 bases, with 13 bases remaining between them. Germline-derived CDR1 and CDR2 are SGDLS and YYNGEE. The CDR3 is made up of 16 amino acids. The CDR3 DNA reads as TGTGCCAGCAGCGTAGATATTGACGAGAGCTCCTACGAGCAGTACTTC. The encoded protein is CASSVDIDESSYEQYF.

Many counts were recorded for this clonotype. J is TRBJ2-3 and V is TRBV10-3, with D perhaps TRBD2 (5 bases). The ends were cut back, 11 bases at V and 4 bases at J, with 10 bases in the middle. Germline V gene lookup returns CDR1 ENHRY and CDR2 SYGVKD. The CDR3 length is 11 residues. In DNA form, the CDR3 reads TGTGCCGCCACGGGGTCAGATACGCAGTATTTT. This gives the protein CAATGSDTQYF.

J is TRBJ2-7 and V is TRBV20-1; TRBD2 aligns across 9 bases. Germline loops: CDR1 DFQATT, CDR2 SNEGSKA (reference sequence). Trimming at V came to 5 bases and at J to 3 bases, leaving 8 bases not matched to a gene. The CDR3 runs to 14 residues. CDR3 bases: TGCAGTGCTGACTCCGGGACTAGCCGCTACGAGCAGTACTTC. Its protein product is CSADSGTSRYEQYF.

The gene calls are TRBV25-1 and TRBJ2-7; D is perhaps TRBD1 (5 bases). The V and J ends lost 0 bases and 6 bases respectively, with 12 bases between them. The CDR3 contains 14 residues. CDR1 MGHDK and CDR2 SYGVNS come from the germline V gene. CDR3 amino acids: CASSEYSLTGEQYF. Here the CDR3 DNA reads TGTGCCAGCAGTGAATATTCTCTTACAGGCGAGCAGTACTTC.

The CDR3 DNA sequence: TGTGCCAGCAGCCGCCCCTCGGGACGTGAAGAGACCCAGTACTTC. It translates to CASSRPSGREETQYF. V is TRBV7-2 and J is TRBJ2-5, with D possibly being TRBD1 or TRBD2 (5 bases each). Germline loops: CDR1 SGHTA, CDR2 FQGNSA. V shed 5 bases and J shed 3 bases, with 16 bases lying between them. CDR3 length: 15 residues.

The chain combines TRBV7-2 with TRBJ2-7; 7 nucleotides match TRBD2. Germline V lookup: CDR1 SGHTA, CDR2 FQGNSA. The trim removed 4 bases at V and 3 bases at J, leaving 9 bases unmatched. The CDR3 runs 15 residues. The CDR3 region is CASSSELAQHYEQYF. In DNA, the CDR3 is TGTGCCAGCAGCTCTGAACTAGCGCAACACTACGAGCAGTACTTC. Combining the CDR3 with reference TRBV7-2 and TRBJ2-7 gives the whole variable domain GAGVSQSPSNKVTEKGKDVELRCDPISGHTALYWYRQSLGQGLEFLIYFQGNSAPDKSGLPSDRFSAERTGGSVSTLTIQRTQQEDSAVYLCASSSELAQHYEQYFGPGTRLTVT.

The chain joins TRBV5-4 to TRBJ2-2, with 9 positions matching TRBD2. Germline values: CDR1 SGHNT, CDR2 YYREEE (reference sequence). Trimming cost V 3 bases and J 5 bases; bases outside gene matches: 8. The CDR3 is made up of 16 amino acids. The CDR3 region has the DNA TGTGCCAGCAGCTATGGGACTAGCTTTTTTACCGGGGAGCTGTTTTTT. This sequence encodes CASSYGTSFFTGELFF.

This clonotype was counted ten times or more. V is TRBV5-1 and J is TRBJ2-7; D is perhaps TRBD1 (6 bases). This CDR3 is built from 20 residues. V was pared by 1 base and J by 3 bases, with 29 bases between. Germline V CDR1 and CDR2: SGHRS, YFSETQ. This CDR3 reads CASSLRPQGFEAPHHYEQYF. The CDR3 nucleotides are TGCGCCAGCAGCTTGAGGCCACAGGGATTTGAGGCCCCTCACCACTACGAGCAGTACTTC.

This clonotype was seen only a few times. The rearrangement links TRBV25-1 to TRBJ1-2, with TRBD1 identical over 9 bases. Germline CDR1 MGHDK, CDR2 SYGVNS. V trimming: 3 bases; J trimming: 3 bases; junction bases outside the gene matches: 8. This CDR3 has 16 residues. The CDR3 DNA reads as TGTGCCAGCAGTGACCCATCCGGGACAGGGCACTATGGCTACACCTTC. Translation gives CASSDPSGTGHYGYTF.

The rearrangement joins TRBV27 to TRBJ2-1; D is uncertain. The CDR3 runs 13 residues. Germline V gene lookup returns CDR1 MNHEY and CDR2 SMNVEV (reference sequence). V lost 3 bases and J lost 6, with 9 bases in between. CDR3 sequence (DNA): TGTGCCAGCAGTTTCGCTCTCGGCAATGAGCAGTTCTTC. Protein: CASSFALGNEQFF.